The entry below gives a single T cell receptor beta chain sequence along with its context. Its antigen is not known. A deep-level run was used for the assay. Some clones are missing from TCRdb's copy, which holds only in-frame ones; the method was immunoSEQ multiplex PCR. The sample shows 2,500,000 or so clones, approximately 92% of them seen only once. Each of the donors was a healthy adult who was HIV-negative and had not had a recent acute infection or vaccination. The record originates from a study of shared clonotypes between healthy human individuals. General study findings and limits: Sharing across four donors was highest in naive CD4 (around 5%) and lowest in memory CD8 (approximately 0.4%). Some clonotypes were shared by all four sorted-subset donors, while others were not shared. The non-shared ones had lower generation probabilities than the shared ones.

Material: naive CD4+ T cells sorted from blood. Subset described: CD45RA+ positively selected. The source is a man aged 18 to 30 in good health.

CDR3 sequence (DNA): TGTGCTAGTGGTGCGGCCGGGAACCCGAACACTGAAGCTTTCTTT. As protein: CASGAAGNPNTEAFF. The gene calls are TRBV12-5 and TRBJ1-1; D call uncertain. From germline, CDR1 is LGHNT and CDR2 FRNRAP. Trimming shortened V by 5 bases and J by 1 base, and 14 bases separated the two germline ends. The CDR3 is made up of 15 amino acids.